This T cell receptor beta chain was sequenced in a study of esophageal squamous cell carcinoma under preoperative chemotherapy. MiXCR, run by TCRdb on the PCR reads, gives a single entry per CDR3 protein. The data contain over 25,000 distinct CDR3 sequences, around half of them seen just once; the ten biggest clones take up approximately 23%. Time point in this sample: after preoperative PTX-NDP chemotherapy. The specimen was collected from a patient given preoperative chemotherapy. The TCR originated in a human donor with esophageal squamous cell carcinoma. The donor label of this sample is uncertain.

The CDR3 bases are TGTGCCAGCAGCTTATCTGGGGCAAAAGACCTAACTTTC. Translating it yields CASSLSGAKDLTF. V gene TRBV7-2 combines with J gene TRBJ2-6; D is possibly TRBD1 (5 bases). Trimming removed 2 bases from V and 19 bases from J, with 18 bases in between. This CDR3 region has 13 residues. Germline CDR1 and CDR2: SGHTA and FQGNSA.